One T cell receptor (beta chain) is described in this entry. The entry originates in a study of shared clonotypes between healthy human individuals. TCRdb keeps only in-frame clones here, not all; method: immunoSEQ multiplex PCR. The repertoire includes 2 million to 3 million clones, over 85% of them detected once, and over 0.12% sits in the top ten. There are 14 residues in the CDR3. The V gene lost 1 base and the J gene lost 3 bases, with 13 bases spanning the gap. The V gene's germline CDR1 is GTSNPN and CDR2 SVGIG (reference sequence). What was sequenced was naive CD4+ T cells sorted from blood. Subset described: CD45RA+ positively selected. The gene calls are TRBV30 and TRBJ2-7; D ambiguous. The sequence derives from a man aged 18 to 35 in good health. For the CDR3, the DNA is TGTGCCTGGAGTGAGACCCTTTCGGGCTACGAGCAGTACTTC. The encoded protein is CAWSETLSGYEQYF.